These 13 T cell receptor beta chains were sequenced from one sample in a study of T cell responses to AZD1222 COVID-19 vaccine (dated by TCRdb to 2020 to 2023). The method behind the library was the immunoSEQ multiplex PCR assay. TCRdb re-hosts the immuneACCESS table, in-frame sequences only. Its copies lack some clones; in the studies checked, an unresolved V gene accounts for under half of them, and the cause for the rest is not known. The sample table contains 250,000 to 300,000 clones; only one count was recorded for around 93% of them. Together, the top ten hold around 0.57% of the sample. The sample's time point label is to be understood as: about 28 days (+/-7) after the second vaccine dose. Material: peripheral blood, obtained 28 days after the second AZD1222 dose. These receptors were obtained from an adult who received the AZD1222 COVID-19 vaccine.

This chain uses TRBV5-1 with TRBJ1-2; D perhaps matches TRBD1 (6 bases). V lost 2 bases to trimming and J lost 4 bases, with 18 bases between them. Germline lookup yields CDR1 SGHRS and CDR2 YFSETQ. This CDR3 has 16 amino acids. CDR3 amino acids: CASSLGGPGEGYGYTF. In DNA form, the CDR3 reads TGCGCCAGCAGCTTAGGGGGTCCAGGGGAAGGCTATGGCTACACCTTC. The variable domain in full, with the rest retrieved from reference TRBV5-1 and TRBJ1-2, is KAGVTQTPRYLIKTRGQQVTLSCSPISGHRSVSWYQQTPGQGLQFLFEYFSETQRNKGNFPGRFSGRQFSNSRSEMNVSTLELGDSALYLCASSLGGPGEGYGYTFGSGTRLTVV.

This chain uses TRBV10-1 with TRBJ2-7; D gene uncertain. Trimming left V 0 bases short and J 6 bases short, with 18 bases between. CDR1 and CDR2 from the germline V gene are WNHNN and SYGVQD (reference sequence). The CDR3 runs 16 residues. CDR3 protein: CASSESSLTKVTEQYF. For the CDR3, the DNA is TGCGCCAGCAGTGAGTCGTCTTTGACGAAGGTGACCGAGCAGTACTTC.

The rearrangement uses TRBV28 and TRBJ1-2; D gene unclear. In germline, CDR1 is MDHEN, CDR2 SYDVKM. The V end lost 4 bases, the J end lost 7 bases, and 10 bases lay between the germline ends. The CDR3 consists of 12 residues. The CDR3: CASSSGVFGYTF. The CDR3 DNA follows: TGTGCCAGCAGTTCAGGTGTGTTTGGCTACACCTTC.

The V call is TRBV12-3 or TRBV12-4, the J call TRBJ1-1; tentatively, D is TRBD1 (5 bases). CDR3 length: 12 amino acids. V lost 8 bases and J lost 3, with 10 bases in between. The CDR3 reads CASPGGYTEAFF. The CDR3 DNA is TGTGCCAGCCCTGGGGGTTACACTGAAGCTTTCTTT.

The chain uses TRBV4-1 and TRBJ2-7; TRBD1 matches at 7 bases. V was clipped by 1 base and J by 2 bases; unmatched bases: 8. The CDR3 has 16 residues. Looked up from germline, CDR1 is MGHRA and CDR2 is YSYEKL. In DNA, the CDR3 is TGCGCCAGCAGCCAAGTTGTGACCCAGGGGGCCTACGAGCAGTACTTC. Its protein product is CASSQVVTQGAYEQYF.

The CDR3 spells CASSPGTGNTIYF. The DNA for the CDR3 is TGTGCCAGCAGCCCAGGTACGGGAAACACCATATATTTT. The rearrangement joins TRBV3-1 (or the pseudogene TRBV3-2) to TRBJ1-3; D not resolved. This CDR3 is built from 13 residues. Trimming took off 4 bases at V and 4 bases at J, with 8 bases between the two ends. Germline V gives CDR1 LGHDT, CDR2 YNNKEL (reference sequence).

This clone occurred a few times. The chain recombines TRBV20-1 with TRBJ1-6; the match to TRBD1 covers 9 bases. Germline CDR1 DFQATT, CDR2 SNEGSKA (reference sequence). V trimming: 3 bases; J trimming: 9 bases; junction bases outside the gene matches: 12. This CDR3 has 16 amino acids. The CDR3, as DNA: TGCAGTGCTAGTTCCGCCGGGACAGGGATCGGTTCACCCCTCCACTTT. This codes for CSASSAGTGIGSPLHF.

J is TRBJ2-5 and V is TRBV18, with unresolved D. V shed 2 bases and J shed 2 bases, with 3 bases lying between them. Per the germline V gene, CDR1 is KGHSH and CDR2 is LQKENI. The CDR3 totals 12 residues. This chain's CDR3 is CASSPEQETQYF. The CDR3 DNA sequence: TGTGCCAGCTCACCAGAGCAAGAGACCCAGTACTTC.

The gene calls are TRBV5-1 and TRBJ2-1; D is undetermined. Trimming shortened V by 1 base and J by 4 bases, and 12 bases separated the two germline ends. Germline-derived CDR1 and CDR2 are SGHRS and YFSETQ. This CDR3 is built from 15 residues. Here the CDR3 reads CASSLTMWEYNEQFF. The CDR3 DNA follows: TGCGCCAGCAGCTTGACGATGTGGGAATACAATGAGCAGTTCTTC.

The gene calls are TRBV10-3 and TRBJ2-7, with TRBD2 matching over 9 bases. The CDR3 length is 16 residues. Per the germline V gene, CDR1 is ENHRY and CDR2 is SYGVKD. V lost 1 base and J lost 1; bases outside the gene matches: 5. The CDR3 region has the DNA TGTGCCATCAGTGAGTATTTAGCGGGAGTTTCCTACGAGCAGTACTTC. Its translation is CAISEYLAGVSYEQYF.

The chain is built from TRBV10-3 and TRBJ2-7, with D unresolved. The CDR3 runs to 14 residues. Per the germline V gene, CDR1 is ENHRY and CDR2 is SYGVKD. V was shortened by 3 bases and J by 3 bases, with 12 bases between the two germline ends. CDR3 in amino acids: CAISDGQEHYEQYF. The CDR3 nucleotides are TGTGCCATCAGTGATGGGCAGGAACACTACGAGCAGTACTTC.

The chain recombines TRBV21-1 with TRBJ2-7. TRBV21-1 is given as a pseudogene. The CDR3 is 16 residues long. In nucleotides, the CDR3 is TGTGCCAGCAGCAAACGAGTCAGGGGACTCTCCTACGAGCAGTACTTC. Translation gives CASSKRVRGLSYEQYF.

The V gene is TRBV28, the J gene TRBJ2-3; D is uncertain. CDR1 is MDHEN, CDR2 SYDVKM, per germline. Between the trimmed V and J ends, which lost 8 bases and 6 bases, there was a span of 15 bases. The CDR3 is made up of 13 amino acids. CDR3 DNA sequence: TGTGCCAGCGGTTATAGAGCCGCGGATACGCAGTATTTT. As protein: CASGYRAADTQYF.